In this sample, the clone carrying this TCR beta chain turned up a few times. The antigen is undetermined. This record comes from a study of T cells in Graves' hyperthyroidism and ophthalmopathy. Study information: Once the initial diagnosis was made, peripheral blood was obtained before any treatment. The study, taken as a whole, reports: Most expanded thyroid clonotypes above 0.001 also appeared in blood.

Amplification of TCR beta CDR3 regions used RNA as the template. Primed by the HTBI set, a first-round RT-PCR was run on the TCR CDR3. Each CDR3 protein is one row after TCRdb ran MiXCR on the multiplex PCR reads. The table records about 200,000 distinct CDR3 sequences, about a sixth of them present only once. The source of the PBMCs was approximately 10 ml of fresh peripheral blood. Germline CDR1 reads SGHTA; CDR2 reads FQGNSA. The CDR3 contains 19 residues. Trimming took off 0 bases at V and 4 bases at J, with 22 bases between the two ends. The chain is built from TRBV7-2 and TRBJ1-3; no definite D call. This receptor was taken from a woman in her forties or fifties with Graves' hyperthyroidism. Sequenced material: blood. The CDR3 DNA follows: TGTGCCAGCAGCTTAGCTTCTTTCGGGGAGGTGGCGTCCGGAAACACCATATATTTT. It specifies CASSLASFGEVASGNTIYF.